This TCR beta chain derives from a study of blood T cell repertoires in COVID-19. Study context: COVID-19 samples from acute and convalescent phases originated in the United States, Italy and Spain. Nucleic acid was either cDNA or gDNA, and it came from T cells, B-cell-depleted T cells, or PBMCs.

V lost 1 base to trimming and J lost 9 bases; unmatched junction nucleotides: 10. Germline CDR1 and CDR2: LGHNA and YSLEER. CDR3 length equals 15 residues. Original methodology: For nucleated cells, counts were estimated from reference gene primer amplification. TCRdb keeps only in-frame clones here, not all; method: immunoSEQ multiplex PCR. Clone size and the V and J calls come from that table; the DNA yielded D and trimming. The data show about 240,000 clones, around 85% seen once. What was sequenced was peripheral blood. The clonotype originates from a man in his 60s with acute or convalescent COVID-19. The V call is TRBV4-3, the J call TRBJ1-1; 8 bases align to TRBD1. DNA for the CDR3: TGCGCCAGCAGCCAAGTTGACAGGGGAAGAGTGAAAGCTTTCTTT. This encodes CASSQVDRGRVKAFF.